This T cell receptor (beta chain) comes out of a study of T cells in Graves' hyperthyroidism and ophthalmopathy. The sample holds many counts of this clonotype. Its antigen is currently unknown. Amplification of TCR beta CDR3 regions was performed using RNA transcripts as template. An initial round of RT-PCR targeting the TCR CDR3 relied on the HTBI primer set. One entry per CDR3 protein, called by TCRdb with MiXCR from the multiplex PCR reads. The sample lists roughly 350,000 distinct CDR3 sequences, about 14% occurring once. General study findings and limits: Researchers report that a 13 V-J model separated ophthalmopathy from stable hyperthyroidism. Most expanded thyroid clonotypes above 0.001 recurred in blood.

Germline CDR1 reads SGHTA; CDR2 reads FQGTGA. The CDR3 length is 15 residues. Trimming cost V 1 base and J 4 bases, with 10 bases left between them. This receptor was taken from a woman between 25 and 40 years old with Graves' ophthalmopathy. This chain links TRBV7-3 with TRBJ2-2; a possible D gene is TRBD1 (5 bases). Sequencing was carried out using blood. As DNA, the CDR3 is TGTGCCAGCAGCTTAAATCAGGGTTTCACCGGGGAGCTGTTTTTT. Its translation is CASSLNQGFTGELFF.